The rows below give T cell receptor beta chains drawn from one sample of a study of PD-L1 blockade in urothelial cancer. Measured with immunoSEQ multiplex PCR; TCRdb has only the in-frame clones, and not every one. The sample contains some 40,000 clones, about 90% of which appear only once. Sequenced material: PBMCs, taken around atezolizumab (anti-PD-L1) treatment. The receptors derive from a man between 65 and 79 years old with urothelial cancer. The CDR3 runs from the conserved cysteine through the conserved F or W. A D gene is named only where the DNA matches it firmly.

d_call,v_call,cdr3_aa
TRBD2,TRBV7-3,CASSYLAESTDTQYF
.,TRBV6-5,CASSPRGPQETQYF
.,TRBV18,CASSHPNNEQFF
.,TRBV28,CASSRPRGFATNEKLFF
TRBD1,TRBV5-8,CASSAQRQGNGFF
TRBD1,TRBV4-2,CASSQLQGAGMNTEAFF
TRBD2,TRBV5-8,CASSPGTSGISTDTQYF
TRBD2,TRBV5-1,CASSVAVAGGPGELFF
.,TRBV28,CASSRSNQPQHF
TRBD2,TRBV28,CASSLVGGEETQYF
.,TRBV7-9,CASSLGRGIEKLFF
TRBD1,TRBV7-2,CASSLAGTGAEKLFF
.,TRBV28,CASSLGRHISGQPQHF
TRBD1,TRBV19,CASSSGTGLGNQPQHF